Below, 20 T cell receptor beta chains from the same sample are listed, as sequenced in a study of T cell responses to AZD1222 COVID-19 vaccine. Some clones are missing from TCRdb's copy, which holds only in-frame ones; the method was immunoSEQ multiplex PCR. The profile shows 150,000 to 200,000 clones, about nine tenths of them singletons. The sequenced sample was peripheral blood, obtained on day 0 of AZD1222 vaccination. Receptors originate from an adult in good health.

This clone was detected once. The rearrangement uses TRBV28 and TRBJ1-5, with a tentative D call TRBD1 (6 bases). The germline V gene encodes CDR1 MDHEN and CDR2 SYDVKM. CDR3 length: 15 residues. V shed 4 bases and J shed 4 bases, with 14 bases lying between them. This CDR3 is CASSYRGALNQPQHF. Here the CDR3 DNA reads TGTGCCAGCAGTTATAGGGGGGCACTTAATCAGCCCCAGCATTTT.

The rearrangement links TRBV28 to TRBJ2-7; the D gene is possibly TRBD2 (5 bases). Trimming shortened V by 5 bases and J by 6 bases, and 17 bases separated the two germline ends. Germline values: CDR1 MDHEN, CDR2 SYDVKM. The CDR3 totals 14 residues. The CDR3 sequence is CASSRGYGGFEQYF. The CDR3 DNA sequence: TGTGCCAGCAGTCGGGGATACGGTGGGTTCGAGCAGTACTTC.

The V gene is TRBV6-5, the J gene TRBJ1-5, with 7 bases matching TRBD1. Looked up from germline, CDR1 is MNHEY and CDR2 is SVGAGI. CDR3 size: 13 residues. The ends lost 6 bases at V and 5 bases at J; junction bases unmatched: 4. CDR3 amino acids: CASSQQGYQPQHF. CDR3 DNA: TGTGCCAGCAGCCAACAGGGGTATCAGCCCCAGCATTTT.

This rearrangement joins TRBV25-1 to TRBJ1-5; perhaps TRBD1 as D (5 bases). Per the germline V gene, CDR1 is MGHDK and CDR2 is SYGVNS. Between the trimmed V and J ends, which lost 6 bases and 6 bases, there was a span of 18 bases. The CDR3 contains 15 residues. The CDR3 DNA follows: TGTGCCAGCAGCTCTAATTTGGGGGGAGGTCAGCCCCAGCATTTT. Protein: CASSSNLGGGQPQHF.

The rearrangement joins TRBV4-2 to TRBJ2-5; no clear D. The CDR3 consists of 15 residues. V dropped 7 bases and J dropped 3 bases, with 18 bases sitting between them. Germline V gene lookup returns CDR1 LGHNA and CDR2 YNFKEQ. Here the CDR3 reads CASNTAWTEKETQYF. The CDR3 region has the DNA TGTGCCAGCAACACCGCCTGGACGGAGAAAGAGACCCAGTACTTC.

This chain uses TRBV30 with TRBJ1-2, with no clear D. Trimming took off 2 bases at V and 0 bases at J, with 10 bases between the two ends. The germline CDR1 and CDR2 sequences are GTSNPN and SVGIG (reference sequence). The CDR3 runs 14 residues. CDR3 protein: CAWSLGRPNYGYTF. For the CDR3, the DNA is TGTGCCTGGAGTTTGGGCAGGCCTAACTATGGCTACACCTTC.

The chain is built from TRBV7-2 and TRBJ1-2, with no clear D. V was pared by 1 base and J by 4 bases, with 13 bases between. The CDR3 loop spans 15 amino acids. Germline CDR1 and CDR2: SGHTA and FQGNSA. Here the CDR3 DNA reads TGTGCCAGCAGCTTAGGGATTACAGCGAGCTATGGCTACACCTTC. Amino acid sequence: CASSLGITASYGYTF.

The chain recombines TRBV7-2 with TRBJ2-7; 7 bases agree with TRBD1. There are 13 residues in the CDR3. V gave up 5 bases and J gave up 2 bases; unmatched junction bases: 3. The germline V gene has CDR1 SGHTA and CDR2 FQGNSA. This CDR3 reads CASSRDRAYEQYF. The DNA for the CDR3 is TGTGCCAGCAGCAGGGACAGAGCCTACGAGCAGTACTTC.

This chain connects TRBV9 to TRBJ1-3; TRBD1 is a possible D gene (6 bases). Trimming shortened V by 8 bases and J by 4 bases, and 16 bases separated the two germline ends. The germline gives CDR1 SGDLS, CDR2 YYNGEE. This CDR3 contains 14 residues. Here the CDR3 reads CASSPGHSGNTIYF. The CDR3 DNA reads TGTGCCAGTTCCCCGGGACATTCCGGAAACACCATATATTTT.

The CDR3 reads CASSLDLFIRGSEAFF. The CDR3 DNA reads as TGTGCCAGCAGCTTAGATCTTTTTATCCGGGGGTCTGAAGCTTTCTTT. The chain has TRBV11-2 and TRBJ1-1, with D possibly TRBD1 on 5 matching bases. The CDR3 length is 16 residues. Trimming took off 0 bases at V and 6 bases at J, with 17 bases between the two ends. The germline V gene encodes CDR1 SGHAT and CDR2 FQNNGV.

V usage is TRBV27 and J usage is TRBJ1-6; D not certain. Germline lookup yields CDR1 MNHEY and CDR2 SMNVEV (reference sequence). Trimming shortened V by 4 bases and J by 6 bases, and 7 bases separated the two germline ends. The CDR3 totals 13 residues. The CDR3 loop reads CASSSWRNSPLHF. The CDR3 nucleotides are TGTGCCAGCAGTTCCTGGCGTAATTCACCCCTCCACTTT.

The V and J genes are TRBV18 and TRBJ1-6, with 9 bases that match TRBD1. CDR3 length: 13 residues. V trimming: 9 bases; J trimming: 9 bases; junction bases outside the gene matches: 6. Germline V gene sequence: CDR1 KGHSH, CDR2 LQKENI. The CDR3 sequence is CASRDRVGSPLHF. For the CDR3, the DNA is TGTGCCAGTAGGGACAGGGTCGGTTCACCCCTCCACTTT.

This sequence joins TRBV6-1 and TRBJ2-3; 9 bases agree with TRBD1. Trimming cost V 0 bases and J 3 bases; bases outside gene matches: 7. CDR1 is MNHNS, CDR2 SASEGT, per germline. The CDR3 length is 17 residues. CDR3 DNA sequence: TGTGCCAGCAGTGAAGCGGGAGGGGGACAGGGAACAGATACGCAGTATTTT. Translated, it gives CASSEAGGGQGTDTQYF.

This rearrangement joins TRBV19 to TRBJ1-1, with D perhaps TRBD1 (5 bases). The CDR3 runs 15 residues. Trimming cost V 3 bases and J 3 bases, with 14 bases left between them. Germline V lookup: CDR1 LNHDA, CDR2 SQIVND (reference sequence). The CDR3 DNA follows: TGTGCCAGTAGTATGGGGCCAGGCAGGGACACTGAAGCTTTCTTT. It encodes CASSMGPGRDTEAFF.

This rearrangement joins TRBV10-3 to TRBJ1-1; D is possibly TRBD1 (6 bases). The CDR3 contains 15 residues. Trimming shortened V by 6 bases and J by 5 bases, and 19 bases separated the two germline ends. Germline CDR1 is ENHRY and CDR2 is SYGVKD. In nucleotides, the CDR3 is TGTGCCATCAGGGAAACTACAGGGTTGGGTACTGAAGCTTTCTTT. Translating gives CAIRETTGLGTEAFF.

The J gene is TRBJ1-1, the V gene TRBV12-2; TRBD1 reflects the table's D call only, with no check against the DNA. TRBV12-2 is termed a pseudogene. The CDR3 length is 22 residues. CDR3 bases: TGTGCAAGTCGCTTAGCGGCTATTAAAACGACCGGGACAGGGGCTTCGAACACTGAAGCTTTCTTT. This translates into CASRLAAIKTTGTGASNTEAFF.

The CDR3 loop is CASSLGTGLSEKLFF. Here the CDR3 DNA reads TGTGCCAGCAGCTTAGGGACAGGGTTGTCTGAAAAACTGTTTTTT. The rearrangement joins TRBV7-9 to TRBJ1-4; the match to TRBD1 covers 8 bases. CDR3 length: 15 residues. Germline values: CDR1 SEHNR, CDR2 FQNEAQ (reference sequence). Germline trimming cut 1 base from V and 7 bases from J; bases unmatched to any gene: 5.

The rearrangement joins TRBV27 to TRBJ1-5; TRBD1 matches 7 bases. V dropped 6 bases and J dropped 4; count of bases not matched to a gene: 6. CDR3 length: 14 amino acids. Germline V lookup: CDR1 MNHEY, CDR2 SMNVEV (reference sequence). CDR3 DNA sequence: TGTGCCAGCAGCCGACAGGGAAGAAATCAGCCCCAGCATTTT. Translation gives CASSRQGRNQPQHF.

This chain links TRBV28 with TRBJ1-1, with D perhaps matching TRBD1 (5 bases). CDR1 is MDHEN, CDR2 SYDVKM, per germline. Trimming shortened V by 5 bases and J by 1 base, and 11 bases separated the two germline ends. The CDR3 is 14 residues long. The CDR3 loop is CASSPPTENTEAFF. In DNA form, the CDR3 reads TGTGCCAGCAGTCCTCCGACAGAGAACACTGAAGCTTTCTTT.

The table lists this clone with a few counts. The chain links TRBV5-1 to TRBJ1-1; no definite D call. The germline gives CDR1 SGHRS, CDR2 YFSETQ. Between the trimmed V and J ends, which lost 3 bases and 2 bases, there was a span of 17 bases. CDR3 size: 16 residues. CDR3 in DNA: TGCGCCAGCAGCTCAAACCCCACTTTGGAAAACACTGAAGCTTTCTTT. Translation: CASSSNPTLENTEAFF.